This T cell receptor beta chain stems from a study of blood T cell repertoires in COVID-19. Across the study: PBMCs, B-cell-depleted T cells, or T cells were the source of the cDNA or gDNA that made up the material.

Study processing details: Amplification with reference gene primers provided the estimates of nucleated cell counts. Some clones are missing from TCRdb's copy, which holds only in-frame ones; the method was immunoSEQ multiplex PCR. V, J and clone size are those of that table, while D and trimming were read from the DNA. Of 330,000 or so clones in the sample, roughly 87% were seen once. This CDR3 spans 13 amino acids. V lost 6 bases, J lost 0 bases, and 8 bases lay in between. Looked up from germline, CDR1 is KGHSH and CDR2 is LQKENI. The source material was peripheral blood. The V call is TRBV18, the J call TRBJ1-1; D gene ambiguous. This receptor was identified in a man aged 25-40 years with COVID-19, enrolled during active disease. The CDR3, as DNA: TGTGCCAGCTCCCCCGAGATGAACACTGAAGCTTTCTTT. Protein: CASSPEMNTEAFF.